The 2 T cell receptor beta chains in this list originate from one sample, sequenced in a study of T-cell reconstitution after alpha-beta-depleted transplantation in children. TCRbeta library preparation incorporated unique molecular identifiers. TCRdb called the PCR reads again in MiXCR, with one record for every CDR3 protein. The data show 550,000 to 800,000 distinct CDR3 sequences, over 10% seen once. The sequences come from PBMCs, collected before TCRalphabeta/CD19-depleted stem cell transplant. These receptors were collected from a girl under 10 years old with congenital amegakaryocytic thrombocytopenia, due to receive a stem cell transplant.

This clonotype has a count of ten or more. In nucleotides, the CDR3 is TGTGCCAGCACCTTCCTTGGACTAGCGGTATACAATGAGCAGTTCTTC. Its translation: CASTFLGLAVYNEQFF. The gene calls are TRBV12-3 or TRBV12-4 and TRBJ2-1; TRBD2 agrees at 10 bases. This CDR3 contains 16 residues. Unmatched junction bases numbered 10, after V lost 7 bases and J lost 4 bases.

This clonotype has just a few counts. The chain links TRBV7-9 to TRBJ2-7; 9 bases map to TRBD2. V lost 0 bases to trimming and J lost 3 bases; unmatched junction nucleotides: 6. The CDR3 runs to 16 residues. CDR1 and CDR2 from the germline V gene are SEHNR and FQNEAQ (reference sequence). CDR3 bases: TGTGCCAGCAGCTTAGCCGCTGGACTAGCGATCTACGAGCAGTACTTC. This translates into CASSLAAGLAIYEQYF.